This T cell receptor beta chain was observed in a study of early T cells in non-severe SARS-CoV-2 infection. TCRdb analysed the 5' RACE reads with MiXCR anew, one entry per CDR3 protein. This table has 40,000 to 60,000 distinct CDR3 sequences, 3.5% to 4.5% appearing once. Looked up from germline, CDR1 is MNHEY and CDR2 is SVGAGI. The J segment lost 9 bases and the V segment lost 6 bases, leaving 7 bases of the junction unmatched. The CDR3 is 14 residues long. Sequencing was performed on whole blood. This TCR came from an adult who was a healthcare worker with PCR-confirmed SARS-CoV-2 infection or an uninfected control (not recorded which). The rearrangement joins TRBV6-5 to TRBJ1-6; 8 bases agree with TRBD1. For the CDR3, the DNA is TGTGCCAGCAGCCCTGGACAGGGTGTTTCACCCCTCCACTTT. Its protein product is CASSPGQGVSPLHF.